A selection of T cell receptor beta chains follows, all from one sample in a study of T cell responses to AZD1222 COVID-19 vaccine. Only in-frame clones appear in the TCRdb table, and some are missing; sequencing was by immunoSEQ multiplex PCR. The sample yields some 200,000 clones, approximately 92% seen once. Sequencing was performed on peripheral blood, taken 28 days after the second dose of the MenACWY control vaccine. These TCRs come from an adult who received the MenACWY meningococcal vaccine as a control. Each CDR3 is given with its conserved first and last residue. A D gene is named only where the DNA matches it firmly. Clone sizes are given selectively: once, few, many, or a class where the clone is expanded.

V gene: TRBV5-6
J gene: TRBJ2-1
clone size: .
D gene: TRBD2
CDR3 protein: CASSAYPGLAGVEQFF
CDR3 DNA: TGTGCCAGCAGCGCGTATCCGGGACTAGCGGGAGTTGAGCAGTTCTTC

V gene: TRBV28
J gene: TRBJ2-2
clone size: .
D gene: TRBD2
CDR3 protein: CASSLLVAGTGELFF
CDR3 DNA: TGTGCCAGCAGTTTATTGGTAGCGGGGACCGGGGAGCTGTTTTTT

V gene: TRBV19
J gene: TRBJ2-3
clone size: .
D gene: TRBD2
CDR3 protein: CASSIEAGGEDTQYF
CDR3 DNA: TGTGCCAGTAGTATTGAAGCGGGAGGAGAAGATACGCAGTATTTT

V gene: TRBV5-1
J gene: TRBJ1-2
clone size: .
D gene: .
CDR3 protein: CASSPRDGSRGYTF
CDR3 DNA: TGCGCCAGCAGCCCCCGGGACGGTTCTCGGGGCTACACCTTC

V gene: TRBV24-1
J gene: TRBJ2-2
clone size: .
D gene: .
CDR3 protein: CATSDLRGAEPGELFF
CDR3 DNA: TGTGCCACCAGTGATTTGAGAGGGGCTGAACCCGGGGAGCTGTTTTTT

V gene: TRBV5-1
J gene: TRBJ2-3
clone size: .
D gene: .
CDR3 protein: CASSLEIAGSTDTQYF
CDR3 DNA: TGCGCCAGCAGCTTGGAGATCGCAGGGAGCACAGATACGCAGTATTTT

V gene: TRBV27
J gene: TRBJ2-3
clone size: .
D gene: .
CDR3 protein: CASSHSTDTQYF
CDR3 DNA: TGTGCCAGCAGCCATAGCACAGATACGCAGTATTTT

V gene: TRBV7-8
J gene: TRBJ2-7
clone size: .
D gene: .
CDR3 protein: CASSLAAGSSSYEQYF
CDR3 DNA: TGTGCCAGCAGCTTAGCGGCGGGATCTTCCTCCTACGAGCAGTACTTC

V gene: TRBV6-2/TRBV6-3
J gene: TRBJ2-3
clone size: .
D gene: TRBD1
CDR3 protein: CASSLQGQASDTQYF
CDR3 DNA: TGTGCCAGCAGCCTACAGGGACAGGCCTCCGATACGCAGTATTTT

V gene: TRBV7-9
J gene: TRBJ2-2
clone size: .
D gene: TRBD2
CDR3 protein: CASSLRGGPNTGELFF
CDR3 DNA: TGTGCCAGCAGCCTCCGGGGAGGGCCCAACACCGGGGAGCTGTTTTTT

V gene: TRBV3-1/TRBV3-2
J gene: TRBJ1-4
clone size: .
D gene: .
CDR3 protein: CASSQRSGAEKLFF
CDR3 DNA: TGTGCCAGCAGCCAAAGATCGGGGGCTGAAAAACTGTTTTTT

V gene: TRBV28
J gene: TRBJ2-7
clone size: .
D gene: .
CDR3 protein: CASSSSGHGPYEQYF
CDR3 DNA: TGTGCCAGCAGTTCCTCGGGACACGGACCCTACGAGCAGTACTTC

V gene: TRBV6-2/TRBV6-3
J gene: TRBJ1-5
clone size: .
D gene: .
CDR3 protein: CASSSTPPEPQHF
CDR3 DNA: TGTGCCAGCAGTTCTACACCCCCCGAGCCCCAGCATTTT

V gene: TRBV13
J gene: TRBJ1-3
clone size: .
D gene: .
CDR3 protein: CASSLVGPSSGNTIYF
CDR3 DNA: TGTGCCAGCAGCTTAGTAGGCCCGAGCTCTGGAAACACCATATATTTT

V gene: TRBV15
J gene: TRBJ1-3
clone size: .
D gene: .
CDR3 protein: CATRDRTANSGNTIYF
CDR3 DNA: TGTGCCACCAGGGACCGGACCGCCAACTCTGGAAACACCATATATTTT

V gene: TRBV18
J gene: TRBJ1-1
clone size: .
D gene: .
CDR3 protein: CASSPPVQGNTEAFF
CDR3 DNA: TGTGCCAGCTCACCACCGGTTCAGGGGAACACTGAAGCTTTCTTT

V gene: TRBV6-5
J gene: TRBJ2-4
clone size: .
D gene: .
CDR3 protein: CASPNSSVAKNIQYF
CDR3 DNA: TGTGCCAGCCCGAATAGCTCCGTAGCCAAAAACATTCAGTACTTC

V gene: TRBV19
J gene: TRBJ1-3
clone size: few
D gene: .
CDR3 protein: CASSNGRPGSGNTIYF
CDR3 DNA: TGTGCCAGTAGTAATGGACGGCCCGGATCTGGAAACACCATATATTTT

V gene: TRBV7-6
J gene: TRBJ2-2
clone size: .
D gene: .
CDR3 protein: CASSLGGGRANTGELFF
CDR3 DNA: TGTGCCAGCAGCTTAGGAGGGGGACGGGCGAACACCGGGGAGCTGTTTTTT

V gene: TRBV9
J gene: TRBJ2-1
clone size: few
D gene: .
CDR3 protein: CASSVRSSGYHHEQFF
CDR3 DNA: TGTGCCAGCAGCGTCCGGTCGTCCGGGTATCACCATGAGCAGTTCTTC